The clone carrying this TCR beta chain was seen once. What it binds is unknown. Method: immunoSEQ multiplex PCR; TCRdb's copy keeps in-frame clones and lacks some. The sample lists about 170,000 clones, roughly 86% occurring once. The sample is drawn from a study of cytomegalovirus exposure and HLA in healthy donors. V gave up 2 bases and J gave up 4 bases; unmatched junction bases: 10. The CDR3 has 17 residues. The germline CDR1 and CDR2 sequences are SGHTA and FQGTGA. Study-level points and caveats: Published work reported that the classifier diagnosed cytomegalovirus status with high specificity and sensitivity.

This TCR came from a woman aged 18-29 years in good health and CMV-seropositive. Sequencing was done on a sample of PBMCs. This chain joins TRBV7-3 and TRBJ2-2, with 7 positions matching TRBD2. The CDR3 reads CASSLFGSSSGTGELFF. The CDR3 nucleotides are TGTGCCAGCAGCTTATTTGGGTCGTCTAGCGGCACCGGGGAGCTGTTTTTT.